This note documents a single T cell receptor (beta chain) sequence. These data are taken from a study of T cell responses to AZD1222 COVID-19 vaccine. TCRdb's table, derived via immunoSEQ multiplex PCR, lists solely in-frame clones and lacks some. The sample carries around 160,000 clones, roughly nine tenths recorded once. The TCR comes from an adult who received the AZD1222 COVID-19 vaccine. Sequencing was performed on peripheral blood, taken 28 days after the second AZD1222 dose.

CDR3 DNA: TGTGCCAGCAGCCTGACAGGGATGGGTGAAGCTTTCTTT. Its translation is CASSLTGMGEAFF. The rearrangement uses TRBV5-5 and TRBJ1-1; TRBD1 aligns across 7 bases. CDR1 is SGHKS, CDR2 YYEKEE, per germline (reference sequence). Trimming took 4 bases from V and 7 from J; bases not matched to a gene: 7. CDR3 length equals 13 residues.